The 18 T cell receptor beta chains listed next were all sequenced from one sample in a study of regulatory T cells in long-lasting Graves disease. Time point: newly diagnosed GD, antithyroid drugs for less than 3 months. The authors made the TCR library using RNA they extracted from PBMCs. Library construction for TCR beta used iRepertoire HTBI primers and Arm-PCR of CDR3 regions. TCRdb passed the multiplex PCR reads through MiXCR, listing each CDR3 protein once. Seen here are some 250,000 distinct CDR3 sequences, around 20% observed once, and the top ten hold about 14%. The starting material was peripheral blood mononuclear cells (PBMCs), obtained at new diagnosis, from a patient treated with antithyroid drugs. The receptors were gathered from a female donor with Graves disease.

The gene calls are TRBV6-1 and TRBJ2-2, with D possibly being TRBD1 or TRBD2 (5 bases each). In germline, CDR1 is MNHNS, CDR2 SASEGT. The germline V and J ends were trimmed by 6 bases and 3 bases, with 11 bases remaining between them. This CDR3 has 14 residues. CDR3 residues: CASSSRGDTGELFF. Here the CDR3 DNA reads TGTGCCAGCAGCTCGAGGGGTGACACCGGGGAGCTGTTTTTT.

This clonotype appeared many times. The chain uses TRBV7-2 and TRBJ2-7; D is unresolved. From germline, CDR1 is SGHTA and CDR2 FQGNSA. Trimming took 1 base from V and 7 from J, leaving 17 bases between them. The CDR3 spans 15 residues. The CDR3 nucleotides read TGTGCCAGCAGCTTAGGCGACAACCTCTTCGAAGAGCAGTACTTC. Amino acids: CASSLGDNLFEEQYF.

The sample holds many counts of this clonotype. The chain links TRBV7-2 to TRBJ2-5; 10 positions agree with TRBD1. Losses at the gene ends were 5 bases for V and 4 bases for J; bases not matched to a gene: 10. This CDR3 is 16 amino acids long. Germline CDR1 SGHTA, CDR2 FQGNSA. The CDR3 DNA sequence: TGTGCCAGCAGCAAGCGGCGACAGGGGGCTTCAGAGACCCAGTACTTC. It yields the protein CASSKRRQGASETQYF.

This clonotype has ten or more counts. This chain links TRBV2 with TRBJ1-1, with D uncertain. This CDR3 has 12 residues. Germline assignment: CDR1 SNHLY and CDR2 FYNNEI. V lost 2 bases and J lost 6, with 7 bases in between. CDR3 residues: CASSERRSEAFF. CDR3 in DNA: TGTGCCAGCAGTGAACGGCGGTCTGAAGCTTTCTTT.

On this clonotype itself: A far larger clone is a single base away, which makes a read error likely. The chain links TRBV7-9 to TRBJ2-1; D unresolved. V shed 6 bases and J shed 4 bases, with 16 bases lying between them. Germline CDR1 SEHNR, CDR2 FQNEAQ (reference sequence). The CDR3 runs 15 residues. CDR3 in amino acids: CASRGNMSPYNEQFF. The CDR3 DNA reads as TGTGCCAGCAGGGGCAACATGTCACCTTACAATGAGCAGTTCTTC. The entire variable domain, with the rest obtained from reference TRBV7-9 and TRBJ2-1, is as follows: DTGVSQNPRHKITKRGQNVTFRCDPISEHNRLYWYRQTLGQGPEFLTYFQNEAQLEKSRLLSDRFSAERPKGSFSTLEIQRTEQGDSAMYLCASRGNMSPYNEQFFGPGTRLTVL.

This clonotype was seen many times. This chain links TRBV10-3 with TRBJ1-1; possible D gene TRBD1, 6 bases. The CDR3 covers 12 residues. Per germline, CDR1 ENHRY and CDR2 SYGVKD. The germline V and J ends were trimmed by 8 bases and 1 base, with 8 bases remaining between them. DNA of the CDR3: TGTGCCATCGGGACACCGAACACTGAAGCTTTCTTT. Its protein product is CAIGTPNTEAFF.

Concerning this clonotype itself: A much larger clonotype is one base distant, so this may be a read error. J is TRBJ2-7 and V is TRBV6-5, with D unclear. This CDR3 region has 17 residues. The germline V gene has CDR1 MNHEY and CDR2 SVGAGI. V was clipped by 4 bases and J by 6 bases, with 25 bases between them. CDR3 region: CASSCEGPRRLGSEQYF. CDR3 in DNA: TGTGCCAGCAGTTGCGAAGGGCCCCGGCGGTTGGGATCCGAGCAGTACTTC.

The V call is TRBV6-1, the J call TRBJ1-2; 11 bases fit TRBD1. V lost 6 bases and J lost 6; bases outside the gene matches: 12. The CDR3 consists of 16 residues. Per germline, CDR1 MNHNS and CDR2 SASEGT. The CDR3 is CASSSQGQGESDGYTF. CDR3 DNA sequence: TGTGCCAGCAGCAGCCAGGGACAGGGGGAGAGTGATGGCTACACCTTC.

This clonotype came up many times. This chain uses TRBV20-1 with TRBJ2-1; 11 positions agree with TRBD2. Germline trimming cut 2 bases from V and 0 bases from J; bases unmatched to any gene: 9. CDR1 is DFQATT, CDR2 SNEGSKA, per germline (reference sequence). This CDR3 has 18 residues. The CDR3 region has the DNA TGCAGTGCTAGAACTAGCGGGAGTGATAGGAGCTCCTACAATGAGCAGTTCTTC. Its translation: CSARTSGSDRSSYNEQFF.

This clonotype was seen ten or more times. This chain links TRBV28 with TRBJ1-4; no clear D gene. Trimming took off 8 bases at V and 3 bases at J, with 7 bases between the two ends. CDR1 and CDR2 from the germline V gene are MDHEN and SYDVKM. This CDR3 spans 12 amino acids. Here the CDR3 DNA reads TGTGCCAGCCTGGGTTCTAATGAAAAACTGTTTTTT. Its protein product is CASLGSNEKLFF. The entire variable domain, with the rest obtained from reference TRBV28 and TRBJ1-4, is as follows: DVKVTQSSRYLVKRTGEKVFLECVQDMDHENMFWYRQDPGLGLRLIYFSYDVKMKEKGDIPEGYSVSREKKERFSLILESASTNQTSMYLCASLGSNEKLFFGSGTQLSVL.

The V gene is TRBV27, the J gene TRBJ1-2, with D possibly matching TRBD1 (6 bases). V dropped 3 bases and J dropped 6 bases, with 14 bases sitting between them. The CDR3 has 14 residues. Per germline, CDR1 MNHEY and CDR2 SMNVEV (reference sequence). CDR3 in amino acids: CASSFGSGGDGYTF. CDR3 bases: TGTGCCAGCAGTTTCGGCTCGGGGGGCGATGGCTACACCTTC.

In this sample, this clonotype turned up many times. The chain is built from TRBV6-2 or TRBV6-3 and TRBJ2-7; 7 bases line up with TRBD2. Germline V gene sequence: CDR1 MNHEY, CDR2 SVGEGT. V shed 5 bases, J shed 7 bases, and the junction held 11 bases outside the gene matches. The length of the CDR3 is 14 residues. CDR3 region: CASSPQAGVGEQYF. CDR3 in DNA: TGTGCCAGCAGTCCCCAGGCGGGAGTGGGGGAGCAGTACTTC.

This clonotype was picked up a small number of times. The chain couples TRBV18 to TRBJ2-7, with 7 bases lining up with TRBD2. V was clipped by 3 bases and J by 0 bases; unmatched bases: 8. CDR1 is KGHSH and CDR2 is LQKENI in the germline V gene. The CDR3 is 16 residues long. Here the CDR3 reads CASSPFGGSSSYEQYF. The DNA for the CDR3 is TGTGCCAGCTCACCCTTCGGGGGGTCGAGCTCCTACGAGCAGTACTTC.

This clonotype has a count of ten or more. The V gene is TRBV7-8, the J gene TRBJ2-3; 9 bases are a match to TRBD1. Trimming cost V 1 base and J 5 bases; bases outside gene matches: 7. CDR1 and CDR2 (germline): SGHVS, FQNEAQ. The length of the CDR3 is 16 residues. This CDR3 is CASSLVRDRVLDTQYF. DNA of the CDR3: TGTGCCAGCAGCTTAGTCAGGGACAGGGTTTTAGATACGCAGTATTTT.

This clonotype has a count of ten or more. The chain carries TRBV28 and TRBJ2-2; D unresolved. Trimming removed 8 bases at V and 4 bases at J, with 14 bases between. The length of the CDR3 is 14 residues. Germline assignment: CDR1 MDHEN and CDR2 SYDVKM. CDR3 sequence reads: CASGGPASTGELFF. In DNA form, the CDR3 reads TGTGCCAGCGGCGGACCAGCCTCCACCGGGGAGCTGTTTTTT. Variable domain in full (rest from reference TRBV28 and TRBJ2-2): DVKVTQSSRYLVKRTGEKVFLECVQDMDHENMFWYRQDPGLGLRLIYFSYDVKMKEKGDIPEGYSVSREKKERFSLILESASTNQTSMYLCASGGPASTGELFFGEGSRLTVL.

The rearrangement joins TRBV20-1 to TRBJ1-6, with D hard to call. The ends were cut back, 5 bases at V and 6 bases at J, with 11 bases in the middle. From germline, CDR1 is DFQATT and CDR2 SNEGSKA (reference sequence). CDR3 length: 13 residues. The CDR3 is CSASWGFNSPLHF. CDR3 nucleotides: TGCAGTGCTTCATGGGGTTTTAATTCACCCCTCCACTTT.

This clonotype was seen a single time. This likely stems from a read error, as it lies one base from a far larger clone. V usage is TRBV3-1 and J usage is TRBJ2-1; 9 positions match TRBD1. CDR1 and CDR2 (germline): LGHDT, YNNKEL (reference sequence). V was clipped by 4 bases and J by 10 bases; unmatched bases: 14. The CDR3 length is 16 residues. The CDR3 sequence: CASSPSSWTGAYEQFF. In DNA, the CDR3 is TGTGCCAGCAGCCCATCAAGCTGGACAGGGGCCTACGAGCAGTTCTTC.

This clonotype has a count of ten or more. V and J are TRBV3-1 and TRBJ1-1; D may be TRBD1 (6 bases). Germline V CDR1 and CDR2: LGHDT, YNNKEL (reference sequence). The CDR3 spans 14 residues. V shed 0 bases and J shed 2 bases, with 7 bases lying between them. The CDR3 reads CASSQEGGNTEAFF. Written as DNA, the CDR3 is TGTGCCAGCAGCCAAGAGGGGGGCAACACTGAAGCTTTCTTT.